The 21 T cell receptor beta chains below were found in one sample sequenced in a study of cytomegalovirus exposure and HLA in healthy donors. The PCR used 60 Vbeta and 13 Jbeta primers. Assay: immunoSEQ multiplex PCR; the TCRdb copy retains only in-frame clones and omits some. There are roughly 100,000 clones in the sample; 76% occur only once, and about a tenth lies in the top ten. The sequenced material came from PBMCs. These receptor sequences come from a woman aged 18-29 years in good health and CMV-seropositive.

V and J are TRBV7-6 and TRBJ1-2; 7 bases line up with TRBD1. The germline CDR1 and CDR2 sequences are SGHVS and FNYEAQ. The CDR3 totals 13 residues. J lost 5 bases, V lost 4 bases, and 4 bases had no gene match. The CDR3 reads CASSSTQGYGYTF. The CDR3 bases are TGTGCCAGCAGCTCAACACAGGGGTATGGCTACACCTTC.

The genes are TRBV28 and TRBJ1-1; D is unclear. There are 15 residues in the CDR3. V lost 5 bases and J 1 base, leaving 14 bases between the germline ends. The V gene's germline CDR1 is MDHEN and CDR2 SYDVKM. The CDR3 DNA sequence: TGTGCCAGCAGTCAACTCCACTACAAGAACACTGAAGCTTTCTTT. This sequence encodes CASSQLHYKNTEAFF.

The chain links TRBV6-5 to TRBJ1-1; 7 nucleotides line up with TRBD1. J lost 3 bases, V lost 4 bases, and 5 bases had no gene match. This CDR3 comprises 14 residues. From germline, CDR1 is MNHEY and CDR2 SVGAGI. CDR3 amino acids: CASSLSGTDTEAFF. CDR3 DNA sequence: TGTGCCAGCAGTTTATCCGGGACAGACACTGAAGCTTTCTTT.

The chain links TRBV11-1 to TRBJ2-3, with 7 bases aligning to TRBD2. In germline, CDR1 is SGHAT, CDR2 FQDESV (reference sequence). The CDR3 loop spans 16 amino acids. V lost 2 bases and J lost 0; bases outside the gene matches: 5. The DNA for the CDR3 is TGTGCCAGCAGCTTACGACGGGAGGAGAGCACAGATACGCAGTATTTT. Its protein is CASSLRREESTDTQYF.

This clone was seen a few times. The chain is built from TRBV7-2 and TRBJ2-5; D ambiguous. The CDR3 is made up of 12 amino acids. V lost 5 bases to trimming and J lost 6 bases, with 10 bases between them. Germline CDR1 is SGHTA and CDR2 is FQGNSA. This CDR3 is CASSPERQTQYF. The CDR3 DNA sequence: TGTGCCAGCAGCCCGGAGAGGCAGACCCAGTACTTC.

The V gene is TRBV9, the J gene TRBJ2-3; unclear D gene. Germline values: CDR1 SGDLS, CDR2 YYNGEE. The V and J ends lost 4 bases and 6 bases respectively, with 6 bases between them. CDR3 length: 11 residues. The CDR3 loop reads CASSSLDTQYF. The CDR3 region has the DNA TGTGCCAGCAGCTCGTTGGATACGCAGTATTTT. The variable domain in full, completed from reference TRBV9 and TRBJ2-3, reads DSGVTQTPKHLITATGQRVTLRCSPRSGDLSVYWYQQSLDQGLQFLIQYYNGEERAKGNILERFSAQQFPDLHSELNLSSLELGDSALYFCASSSLDTQYFGPGTRLTVL.

The chain uses TRBV19 and TRBJ1-2; D gene uncertain. Trimming pared 0 bases from V and 4 bases from J, leaving 12 bases between. Germline V gives CDR1 LNHDA, CDR2 SQIVND (reference sequence). CDR3 length equals 15 residues. Here the CDR3 reads CASSIDQTPSYGYTF. DNA for the CDR3: TGTGCCAGTAGTATAGATCAAACTCCGAGCTATGGCTACACCTTC.

The chain uses TRBV29-1 and TRBJ1-1; 8 bases agree with TRBD1. V lost 0 bases and J lost 1; bases outside the gene matches: 1. This CDR3 spans 14 amino acids. CDR1 is SQVTM and CDR2 is ANQGSEA in the germline V gene. CDR3: CSVEDTGGNTEAFF. CDR3 sequence (DNA): TGCAGCGTTGAAGATACAGGGGGGAACACTGAAGCTTTCTTT.

CDR3 region: CASSSSVSSYNEQFF. The CDR3 coding sequence is TGTGCCAGCAGTTCTAGCGTTAGCTCCTACAATGAGCAGTTCTTC. The chain recombines TRBV6-5 with TRBJ2-1; tentative D call: TRBD2 (6 bases). The CDR3 loop spans 15 amino acids. V was cut by 4 bases and J by 0 bases, with 10 bases left in between. CDR1 is MNHEY and CDR2 is SVGAGI in the germline V gene.

V usage is TRBV7-3 and J usage is TRBJ2-2; D is possibly TRBD2 (6 bases). V lost 6 bases and J lost 5, with 13 bases in between. This CDR3 has 14 residues. From germline, CDR1 is SGHTA and CDR2 FQGTGA. CDR3 nucleotide sequence: TGTGCCAGCAGGGGGATAGGAGGGACCGGGGAGCTGTTTTTT. This translates into CASRGIGGTGELFF.

J is TRBJ2-5 and V is TRBV19; D remains unclear. The CDR3 is 11 amino acids. Trimming removed 8 bases at V and 5 bases at J, with 9 bases between. The germline V gene encodes CDR1 LNHDA and CDR2 SQIVND (reference sequence). For the CDR3, the DNA is TGTGCCAGTTCCGGTCGGGAGACCCAGTACTTC. This encodes CASSGRETQYF. The entire variable domain, with the rest obtained from reference TRBV19 and TRBJ2-5, is as follows: DGGITQSPKYLFRKEGQNVTLSCEQNLNHDAMYWYRQDPGQGLRLIYYSQIVNDFQKGDIAEGYSVSREKKESFPLTVTSAQKNPTAFYLCASSGRETQYFGPGTRLLVL.

This chain joins TRBV27 and TRBJ2-7; D perhaps matches TRBD1 (5 bases). Per the germline V gene, CDR1 is MNHEY and CDR2 is SMNVEV (reference sequence). V was trimmed by 6 bases and J by 2 bases, leaving 8 bases between them. This CDR3 is built from 12 residues. CDR3 in DNA: TGTGCCAGCAGAGACAGCCCCTACGAGCAGTACTTC. Its translation: CASRDSPYEQYF.

This clone appeared a single time. CDR3 DNA: TGTGCCAGCAGCCACCCACCCCGGGACAGGGGGCTTACAGATACGCAGTATTTT. Residues: CASSHPPRDRGLTDTQYF. The J gene is TRBJ2-3, the V gene TRBV7-9; TRBD1 matches 12 bases. Germline assignment: CDR1 SEHNR and CDR2 FQNEAQ (reference sequence). This CDR3 is built from 18 residues. V shed 5 bases, J shed 3 bases, and the junction held 12 bases outside the gene matches. Full variable domain (remainder filled in from reference TRBV7-9 and TRBJ2-3): DTGVSQNPRHKITKRGQNVTFRCDPISEHNRLYWYRQTLGQGPEFLTYFQNEAQLEKSRLLSDRFSAERPKGSFSTLEIQRTEQGDSAMYLCASSHPPRDRGLTDTQYFGPGTRLTVL.

This clone appeared a few times. This chain connects TRBV7-9 to TRBJ1-2; 9 positions match TRBD1. The V segment lost 5 bases and the J segment 5 bases; nucleotides outside the gene matches: 3. CDR3 size: 13 residues. CDR1 and CDR2 (germline): SEHNR, FQNEAQ (reference sequence). CDR3: CASSPGTGYGYTF. In DNA form, the CDR3 reads TGTGCCAGCAGCCCAGGGACAGGGTATGGCTACACCTTC.

V is TRBV6-6 and J is TRBJ2-7; 7 bases align to TRBD2. The V and J ends lost 2 bases and 5 bases, in that order; junction bases with no gene match: 9. Germline CDR1 reads MNHNY; CDR2 reads SVGAGI (reference sequence). The CDR3 extends over 15 amino acids. CDR3 sequence reads: CASSYAHGLVHEQYF. For the CDR3, the DNA is TGTGCCAGCAGTTACGCCCACGGACTAGTACACGAGCAGTACTTC.

This sequence joins TRBV9 and TRBJ2-3; possibly TRBD2 for D (7 bases). Per germline, CDR1 SGDLS and CDR2 YYNGEE. This CDR3 region has 14 residues. Trimming took off 3 bases at V and 2 bases at J, with 10 bases between the two ends. This chain's CDR3 is CASSGGGFTDTQYF. CDR3 sequence (DNA): TGTGCCAGCAGCGGGGGGGGCTTCACAGATACGCAGTATTTT.

This clone was counted only a few times. This chain joins TRBV6-4 and TRBJ2-1; 7 bases match TRBD1. CDR1 and CDR2 from the germline V gene are MRHNA and SNTAGT. The V segment lost 6 bases and the J segment 6 bases; nucleotides outside the gene matches: 11. CDR3 size: 15 residues. The CDR3 loop reads CASSTQTGVSNEQFF. DNA for the CDR3: TGTGCCAGCAGCACCCAAACAGGGGTAAGCAATGAGCAGTTCTTC.

The CDR3 protein is CASSSTIAGGTEAFF. CDR3 in DNA: TGTGCCAGCAGCTCAACCATAGCAGGGGGGACTGAAGCTTTCTTT. V and J are TRBV9 and TRBJ1-1; 7 bases map to TRBD1. Trimming removed 4 bases from V and 5 bases from J; junction bases left unmatched: 11. There are 15 residues in the CDR3. Germline CDR1 is SGDLS and CDR2 is YYNGEE.

CDR3 region: CASSLGTANTGELFF. The CDR3 bases are TGTGCCAGCAGCTTAGGGACAGCGAACACCGGGGAGCTGTTTTTT. This chain joins TRBV7-9 and TRBJ2-2; D is perhaps TRBD1 (6 bases). This CDR3 spans 15 amino acids. V gave up 1 base and J gave up 0 bases, with 6 bases separating them. Per the germline V gene, CDR1 is SEHNR and CDR2 is FQNEAQ (reference sequence).

The chain combines TRBV5-1 with TRBJ1-4, with 9 bases that match TRBD1. The V segment lost 3 bases and the J segment 5 bases; nucleotides outside the gene matches: 2. Looked up from germline, CDR1 is SGHRS and CDR2 is YFSETQ. The CDR3 length is 14 residues. CDR3 amino acids: CASSSGQGNEKLFF. In nucleotides, the CDR3 is TGCGCCAGCAGCTCAGGACAGGGGAATGAAAAACTGTTTTTT.

The gene calls are TRBV7-8 and TRBJ1-4; a possible D gene is TRBD1 (6 bases). The germline CDR1 and CDR2 sequences are SGHVS and FQNEAQ. The CDR3 has 17 residues. V shed 5 bases and J shed 3 bases, with 19 bases lying between them. CDR3 protein: CASSLGASTVPNEKLFF. The CDR3 DNA is TGTGCCAGCAGCCTGGGGGCCAGCACAGTACCTAATGAAAAACTGTTTTTT.